Described below is a single TCR beta chain sequence and its context. The antigen is undetermined. Time point indicated: peripheral blood 6 weeks after treatment start. Sampling of each patient yielded between 1 and 8 specimens, collected pretreatment and on-treatment. Sequencing used immunoSEQ multiplex PCR; TCRdb keeps in-frame clones, though not all of them. Of about 44,000 clones listed, under 95% are singletons. The CDR3 length is 16 residues. The germline V and J ends were trimmed by 1 base and 1 base, with 14 bases remaining between them. Germline values: CDR1 WSHSY, CDR2 SAAADI. This specimen comes from a study of PD-L1 blockade in urothelial cancer. Study in general: Analysis of the blood was performed 3 weeks (second dose) and 6 weeks after treatment start. A median blood sample held approximately 140,000 T cells and about 83,000 unique TCRs.

The study's findings and limits: More expansion of tumor-associated blood clones, seen at 3 weeks, marked durable-benefit patients.

Source: PBMCs, taken around atezolizumab (anti-PD-L1) treatment. This TCR derives from a man aged 70-80 years with urothelial cancer. This chain links TRBV10-2 with TRBJ2-7; D is possibly TRBD2 (5 bases). For the CDR3, the DNA is TGCGCCAGCAGTGAGTTAACACTGAGGGATTCCTACGAGCAGTACTTC. The encoded protein is CASSELTLRDSYEQYF.